The clone carrying this T cell receptor (beta chain) has just one count. The length of the CDR3 is 13 residues. Germline CDR1 reads MNHEY; CDR2 reads SVGEGT. The sample comes from a study of blood T cells in healthy people across ages. Looking at the study overall: There was about one barcoded beta molecule captured by template switching per two T cells.

For the second PCR, which ran for about 7 to 11 cycles, a sample-barcoded 5' primer and a J-beta primer mix were used. TCRdb used MiXCR to reprocess the 5' RACE reads, holding one entry per CDR3 protein. The sample carries 600,000 or so distinct CDR3 sequences, about 28% recorded once. The clonotype was recovered from a woman aged 80 or over in good health. This chain uses TRBV6-2 or TRBV6-3 with TRBJ2-4; D unclear. The J call is in doubt because the DNA end fits TRBJ2-7 better. What was sequenced was blood. CDR3 bases: TGTGCCAGCAGTTACGTCGACGACTACGAGCAGTACTTC. This gives the protein CASSYVDDYEQYF.